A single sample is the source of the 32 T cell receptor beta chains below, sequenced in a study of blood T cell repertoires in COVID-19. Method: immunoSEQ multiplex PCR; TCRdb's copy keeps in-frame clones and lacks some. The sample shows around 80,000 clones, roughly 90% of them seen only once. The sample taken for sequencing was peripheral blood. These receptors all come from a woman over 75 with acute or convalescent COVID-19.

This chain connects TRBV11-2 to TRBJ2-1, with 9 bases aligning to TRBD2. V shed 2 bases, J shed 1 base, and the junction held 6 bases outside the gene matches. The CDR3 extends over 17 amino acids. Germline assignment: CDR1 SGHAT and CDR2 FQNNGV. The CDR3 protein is CASSLRTSVLSYNEQFF. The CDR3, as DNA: TGTGCCAGCAGCTTAAGGACTAGCGTCCTATCCTACAATGAGCAGTTCTTC.

The CDR3 loop is CASSIPTGGWGRRYNEQFF. CDR3 DNA sequence: TGCGCCAGCAGCATCCCTACAGGGGGGTGGGGGCGTCGGTACAATGAGCAGTTCTTC. This chain joins TRBV5-1 and TRBJ2-1; 8 bases fit TRBD1. The CDR3 sequence is 19 residues long. V shed 4 bases, J shed 4 bases, and the junction held 19 bases outside the gene matches. CDR1 and CDR2 from the germline V gene are SGHRS and YFSETQ.

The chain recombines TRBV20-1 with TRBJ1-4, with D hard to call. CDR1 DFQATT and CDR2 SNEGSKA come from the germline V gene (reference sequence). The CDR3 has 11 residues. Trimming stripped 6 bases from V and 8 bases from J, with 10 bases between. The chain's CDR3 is CSATTGEKLFF. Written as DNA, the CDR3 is TGCAGTGCAACAACCGGGGAAAAACTGTTTTTT.

This chain's CDR3 is CASTGTSGETQYF. The CDR3 bases are TGTGCCAGCACCGGGACTAGCGGAGAGACCCAGTACTTC. The V and J genes are TRBV3-1 (or the pseudogene TRBV3-2) and TRBJ2-5, with TRBD2 identical over 11 bases. V was pared by 7 bases and J by 4 bases, with 2 bases of the junction left unmatched. The CDR3 runs 13 residues. Germline values: CDR1 LGHDT, CDR2 YNNKEL (reference sequence).

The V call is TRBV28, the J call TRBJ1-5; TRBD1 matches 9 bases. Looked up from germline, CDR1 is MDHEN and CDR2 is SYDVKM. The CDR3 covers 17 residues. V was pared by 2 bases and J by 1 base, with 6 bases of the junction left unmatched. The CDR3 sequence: CASSLRQGGVSNQPQHF. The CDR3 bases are TGTGCCAGCAGTTTACGACAGGGGGGGGTAAGCAATCAGCCCCAGCATTTT.

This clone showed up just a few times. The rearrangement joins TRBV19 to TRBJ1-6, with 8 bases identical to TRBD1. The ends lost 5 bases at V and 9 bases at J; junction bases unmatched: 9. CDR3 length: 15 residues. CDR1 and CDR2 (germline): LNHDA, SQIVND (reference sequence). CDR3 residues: CASSPTGDRTSPLHF. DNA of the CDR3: TGTGCCAGTAGTCCCACGGGGGACAGGACTTCACCCCTCCACTTT.

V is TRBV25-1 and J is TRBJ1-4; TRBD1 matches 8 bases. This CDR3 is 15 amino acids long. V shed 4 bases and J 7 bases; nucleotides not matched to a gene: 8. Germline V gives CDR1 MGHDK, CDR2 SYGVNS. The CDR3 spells CASSGRQGLSEKLFF. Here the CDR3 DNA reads TGTGCCAGCAGTGGACGACAGGGGTTGAGTGAAAAACTGTTTTTT.

CDR3 in amino acids: CATNDWTGNDYGYTF. The CDR3 nucleotides are TGTGCCACCAACGATTGGACAGGGAACGACTATGGCTACACCTTC. V usage is TRBV19 and J usage is TRBJ1-2; 8 positions agree with TRBD1. V shed 10 bases and J 3 bases; nucleotides not matched to a gene: 13. Germline CDR1 reads LNHDA; CDR2 reads SQIVND (reference sequence). The CDR3 runs to 15 residues.

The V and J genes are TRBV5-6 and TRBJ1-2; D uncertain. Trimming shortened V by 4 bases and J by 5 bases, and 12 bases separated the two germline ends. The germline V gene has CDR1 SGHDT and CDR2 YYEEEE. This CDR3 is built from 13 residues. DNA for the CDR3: TGTGCCAGCAGCCCCCCCGCCGGGTATGGCTACACCTTC. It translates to CASSPPAGYGYTF.

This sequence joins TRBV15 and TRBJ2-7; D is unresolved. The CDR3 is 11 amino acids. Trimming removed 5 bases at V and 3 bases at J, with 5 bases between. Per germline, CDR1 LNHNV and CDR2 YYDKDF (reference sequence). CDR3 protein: CATSSNYEQYF. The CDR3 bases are TGTGCCACCAGCTCTAACTACGAGCAGTACTTC.

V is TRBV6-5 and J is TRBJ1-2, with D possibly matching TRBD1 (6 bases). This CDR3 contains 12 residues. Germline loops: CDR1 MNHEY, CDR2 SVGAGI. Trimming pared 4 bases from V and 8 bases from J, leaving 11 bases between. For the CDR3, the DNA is TGTGCCAGCAGTTTCCGGGGGGCGGGCTACACCTTC. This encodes CASSFRGAGYTF.

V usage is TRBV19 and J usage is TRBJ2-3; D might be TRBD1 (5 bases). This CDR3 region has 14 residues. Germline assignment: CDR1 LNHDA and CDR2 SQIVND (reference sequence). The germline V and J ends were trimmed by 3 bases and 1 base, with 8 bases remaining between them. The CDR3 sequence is CASSMDMGTDTQYF. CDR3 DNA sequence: TGTGCCAGTAGTATGGACATGGGCACAGATACGCAGTATTTT.

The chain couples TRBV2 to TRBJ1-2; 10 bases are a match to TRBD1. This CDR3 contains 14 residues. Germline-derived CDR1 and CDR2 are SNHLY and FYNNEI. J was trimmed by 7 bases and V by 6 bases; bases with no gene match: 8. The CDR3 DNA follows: TGTGCCAGCAGCGAGACAGGGGGCGTTAGTGGCTACACCTTC. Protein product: CASSETGGVSGYTF. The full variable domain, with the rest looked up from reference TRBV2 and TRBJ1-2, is EPEVTQTPSHQVTQMGQEVILRCVPISNHLYFYWYRQILGQKVEFLVSFYNNEISEKSEIFDDQFSVERPDGSNFTLKIRSTKLEDSAMYFCASSETGGVSGYTFGSGTRLTVV.

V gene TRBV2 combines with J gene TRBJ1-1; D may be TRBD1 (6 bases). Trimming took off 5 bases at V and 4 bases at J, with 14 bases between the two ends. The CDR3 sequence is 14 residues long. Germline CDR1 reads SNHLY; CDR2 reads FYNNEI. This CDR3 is CASSYRDTGTEAFF. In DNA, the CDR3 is TGTGCCAGCAGTTACCGGGACACGGGCACTGAAGCTTTCTTT.

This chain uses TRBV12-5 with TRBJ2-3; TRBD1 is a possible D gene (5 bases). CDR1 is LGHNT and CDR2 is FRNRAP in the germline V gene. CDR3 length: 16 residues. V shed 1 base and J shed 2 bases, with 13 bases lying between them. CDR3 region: CASGLALTRVTDTQYF. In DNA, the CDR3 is TGTGCTAGTGGTTTGGCCTTAACCAGGGTCACAGATACGCAGTATTTT.

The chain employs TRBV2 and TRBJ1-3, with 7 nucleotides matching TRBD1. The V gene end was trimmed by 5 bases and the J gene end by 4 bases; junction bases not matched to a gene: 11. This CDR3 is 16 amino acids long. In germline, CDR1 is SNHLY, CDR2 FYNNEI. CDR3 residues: CASSLGQALGGNTIYF. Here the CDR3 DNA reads TGTGCCAGCAGTCTTGGACAGGCCTTAGGAGGAAACACCATATATTTT.

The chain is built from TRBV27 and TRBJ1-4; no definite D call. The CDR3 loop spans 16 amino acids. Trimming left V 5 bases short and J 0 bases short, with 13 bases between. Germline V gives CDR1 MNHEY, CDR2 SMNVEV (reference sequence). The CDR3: CASSLRRLSTNEKLFF. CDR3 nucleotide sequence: TGTGCCAGCAGTCTGAGGCGACTCTCAACTAATGAAAAACTGTTTTTT.

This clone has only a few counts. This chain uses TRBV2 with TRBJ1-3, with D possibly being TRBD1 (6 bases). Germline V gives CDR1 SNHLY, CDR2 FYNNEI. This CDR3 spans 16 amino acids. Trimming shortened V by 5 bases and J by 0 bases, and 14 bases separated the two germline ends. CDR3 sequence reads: CASSFGGGASGNTIYF. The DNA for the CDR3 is TGTGCCAGCAGTTTTGGGGGGGGCGCCTCTGGAAACACCATATATTTT.

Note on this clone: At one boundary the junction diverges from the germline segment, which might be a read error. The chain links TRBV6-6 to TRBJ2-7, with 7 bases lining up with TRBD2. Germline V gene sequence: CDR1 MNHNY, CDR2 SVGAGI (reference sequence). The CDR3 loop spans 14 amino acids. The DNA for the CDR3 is TGTGCCAGCAGCCGGGGAGGGATTACCTATGAGCAGTACTTC. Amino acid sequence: CASSRGGITYEQYF.

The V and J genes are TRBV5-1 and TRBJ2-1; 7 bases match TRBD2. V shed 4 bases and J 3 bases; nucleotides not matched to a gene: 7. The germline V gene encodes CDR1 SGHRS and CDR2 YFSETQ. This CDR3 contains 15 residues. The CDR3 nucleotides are TGCGCCAGCAGCGCAGGGACTAAAAGCTACAATGAGCAGTTCTTC. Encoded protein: CASSAGTKSYNEQFF.

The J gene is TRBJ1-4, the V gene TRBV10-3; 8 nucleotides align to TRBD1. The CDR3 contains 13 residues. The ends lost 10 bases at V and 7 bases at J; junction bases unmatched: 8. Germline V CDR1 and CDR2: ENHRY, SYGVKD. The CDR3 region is CATGQGGIEKLFF. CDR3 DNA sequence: TGTGCCACAGGACAGGGCGGGATTGAAAAACTGTTTTTT.

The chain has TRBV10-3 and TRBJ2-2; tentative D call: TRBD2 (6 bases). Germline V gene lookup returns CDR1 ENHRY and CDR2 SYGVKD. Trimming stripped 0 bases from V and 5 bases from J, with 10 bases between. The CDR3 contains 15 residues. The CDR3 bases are TGTGCCATCAGTGAGTCTATGGGAGGAACCGGGGAGCTGTTTTTT. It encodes CAISESMGGTGELFF.

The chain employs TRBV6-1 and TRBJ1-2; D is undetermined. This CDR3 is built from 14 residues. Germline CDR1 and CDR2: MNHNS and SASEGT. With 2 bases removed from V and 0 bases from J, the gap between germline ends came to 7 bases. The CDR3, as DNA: TGTGCCAGCAGTGAAATCAGCGCTAACTATGGCTACACCTTC. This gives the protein CASSEISANYGYTF.

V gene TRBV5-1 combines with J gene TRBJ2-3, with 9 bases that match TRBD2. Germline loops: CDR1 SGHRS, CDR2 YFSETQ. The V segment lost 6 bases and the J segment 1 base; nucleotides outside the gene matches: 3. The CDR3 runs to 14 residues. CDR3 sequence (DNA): TGCGCCAGCAAGGAGCGGGGGGGCACAGATACGCAGTATTTT. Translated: CASKERGGTDTQYF.

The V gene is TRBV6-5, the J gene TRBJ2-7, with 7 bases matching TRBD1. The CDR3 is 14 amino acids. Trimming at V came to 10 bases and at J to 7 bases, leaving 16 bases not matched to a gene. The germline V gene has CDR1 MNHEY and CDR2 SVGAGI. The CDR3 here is CATRRHGTAREQYF. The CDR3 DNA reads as TGTGCCACCAGGCGCCATGGGACAGCTAGAGAGCAGTACTTC.

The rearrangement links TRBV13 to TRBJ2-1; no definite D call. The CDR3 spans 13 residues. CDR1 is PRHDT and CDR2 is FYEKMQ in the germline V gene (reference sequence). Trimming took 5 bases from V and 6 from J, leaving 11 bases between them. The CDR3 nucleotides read TGTGCCAGCAGCCCTCGGTCTCTCAATGAGCAGTTCTTC. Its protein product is CASSPRSLNEQFF.

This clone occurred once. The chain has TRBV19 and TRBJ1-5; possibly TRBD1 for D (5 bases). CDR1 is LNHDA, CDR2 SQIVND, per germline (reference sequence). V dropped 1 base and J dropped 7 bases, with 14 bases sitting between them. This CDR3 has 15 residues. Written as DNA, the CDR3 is TGTGCCAGTAGTATAGGGCAGGGTGACGGGCAGCCCCAGCATTTT. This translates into CASSIGQGDGQPQHF.

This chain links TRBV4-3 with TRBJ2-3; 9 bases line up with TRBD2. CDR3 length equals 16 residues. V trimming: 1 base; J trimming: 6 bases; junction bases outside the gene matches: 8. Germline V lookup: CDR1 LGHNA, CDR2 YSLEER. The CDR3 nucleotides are TGCGCCAGCAGCCAAGGGGCGGGGGGGCAAGGTGATACGCAGTATTTT. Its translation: CASSQGAGGQGDTQYF.

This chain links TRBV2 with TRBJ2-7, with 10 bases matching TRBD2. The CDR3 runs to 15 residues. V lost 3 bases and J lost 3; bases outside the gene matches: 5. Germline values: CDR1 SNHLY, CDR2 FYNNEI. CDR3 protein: CASSDPAGGSYEQYF. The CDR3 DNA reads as TGTGCCAGCAGTGACCCAGCGGGAGGGAGCTACGAGCAGTACTTC. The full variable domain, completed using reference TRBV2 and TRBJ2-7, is EPEVTQTPSHQVTQMGQEVILRCVPISNHLYFYWYRQILGQKVEFLVSFYNNEISEKSEIFDDQFSVERPDGSNFTLKIRSTKLEDSAMYFCASSDPAGGSYEQYFGPGTRLTVT.

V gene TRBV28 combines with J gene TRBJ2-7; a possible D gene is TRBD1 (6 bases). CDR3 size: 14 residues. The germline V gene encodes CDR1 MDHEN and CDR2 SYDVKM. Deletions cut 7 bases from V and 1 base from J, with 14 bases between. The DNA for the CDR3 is TGTGCCAGCACCCTAACAGGGAATTCCTACGAGCAGTACTTC. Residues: CASTLTGNSYEQYF.

In DNA form, the CDR3 reads TGTGCCATCAGTGCCGGACGACAGACAATGGGTGAAAAACTGTTTTTT. It codes for CAISAGRQTMGEKLFF. This sequence joins TRBV10-3 and TRBJ1-4, with a tentative D call TRBD1 (5 bases). The ends were cut back, 4 bases at V and 7 bases at J, with 19 bases in the middle. The length of the CDR3 is 16 residues. Per the germline V gene, CDR1 is ENHRY and CDR2 is SYGVKD.

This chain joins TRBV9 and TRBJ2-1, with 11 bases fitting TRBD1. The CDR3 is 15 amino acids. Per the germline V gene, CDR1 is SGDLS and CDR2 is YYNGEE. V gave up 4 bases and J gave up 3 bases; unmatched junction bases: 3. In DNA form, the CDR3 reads TGTGCCAGCAGCTCGGGACAGGGGGGCTACAATGAGCAGTTCTTC. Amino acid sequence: CASSSGQGGYNEQFF.